At least ten counts were recorded for the clone carrying this T cell receptor beta chain. Its antigen is not identified. This entry is derived from a study of T cells in Graves' hyperthyroidism and ophthalmopathy. Using RNA transcripts as the source, TCR beta CDR3 regions were amplified. With the HTBI primer set, the TCR CDR3 went through a first round of RT-PCR. Via MiXCR, TCRdb re-called the multiplex PCR reads, giving one row per CDR3 protein. Altogether 300,000 to 450,000 distinct CDR3 sequences are present, about 15% being singletons, with the ten largest covering around 19%. V was pared by 0 bases and J by 9 bases, with 2 bases of the junction left unmatched. CDR3 length equals 12 residues. Looked up from germline, CDR1 is SGHRS and CDR2 is YFSETQ. Study-wide results and caveats: Peripheral blood also featured most of the thyroid clonotypes expanded above 0.001. Ophthalmopathy cases were set apart from stable hyperthyroidism by a 13 V-J model.

For the diagnoses, clinical symptoms, serum thyroxine and TRAb, thyroid ultrasound and orbital computed tomography were used. The clonotype comes from a woman aged 25 to 39 with Graves' ophthalmopathy. The sequenced sample was blood. The genes are TRBV5-1 and TRBJ1-2; 7 bases match TRBD1. The CDR3 spells CASSLGQGSYTF. As DNA, the CDR3 is TGCGCCAGCAGCTTGGGACAGGGAAGCTACACCTTC.